A few counts support the clone carrying this T cell receptor (beta chain). What it binds is not known. Heparinised blood was drawn once per donor, averaging roughly 120 mL. Reverse transcribing all isolated RNA meant expressed TCRB transcripts were sequenced. Clones were read by immunoSEQ multiplex PCR, and TCRdb kept only the in-frame ones, dropping some. The sample holds hundreds of thousands of clones, 55% to 70% seen once. This entry is derived from a study of beta chain features in type 1 diabetes. Study-level points and caveats: Any HLA effect on TCRB rearrangement was left unresolved by small sub-analyses. Although PCR might favor shorter templates, it would do so equally in patients and controls.

This TCR was recovered from a man aged 25 to 40 in good health. Input material: naive CD4+ T cells from blood.

DNA of the CDR3: TGTGCCAGCAGCTCGAAGCGGGAGATAAATGAGCAGTTCTTC. Residues: CASSSKREINEQFF. This chain connects TRBV11-3 to TRBJ2-1; 8 nucleotides match TRBD2. The CDR3 has 14 residues. CDR1 is SGHNT, CDR2 YENEEA, per germline. Trimming cost V 4 bases and J 7 bases; bases outside gene matches: 6.